These 23 T cell receptor beta chains originate from one sample sequenced in a study of blood T cell repertoires in COVID-19 (dated by TCRdb to 2018 to 2020). The library was made by the immunoSEQ multiplex PCR assay. TCRdb's version of the immuneACCESS table is confined to in-frame rearrangements and falls short of the full clone set. An unresolved V gene accounts for under half of the shortfall where checked; the remainder is of unknown origin. The sample table contains some 190,000 clones; only one count was recorded for 80% of them. The top ten hold around 14% of the sample. The sample comprised PBMCs or T cells enriched from blood (not recorded which). The source of these receptors is a man aged 55 to 70 who had been exposed to COVID-19.

For this clone: Other DNA sequences of this sample code for an identical CDR3. The chain carries TRBV9 and TRBJ2-3; 12 bases align to TRBD2. The CDR3 has 17 amino acids. V lost 3 bases and J lost 0; bases outside the gene matches: 5. Germline loops: CDR1 SGDLS, CDR2 YYNGEE. The CDR3 region has the DNA TGTGCCAGCAGCGCTCGGACTAGCGGGATTAGCACAGATACGCAGTATTTT. Translation gives CASSARTSGISTDTQYF.

V usage is TRBV9 and J usage is TRBJ2-3, with D uncertain. Trimming stripped 0 bases from V and 3 bases from J, with 5 bases between. The CDR3 is made up of 13 amino acids. The germline CDR1 and CDR2 sequences are SGDLS and YYNGEE. CDR3 in amino acids: CASSVARTDTQYF. CDR3 DNA: TGTGCCAGCAGCGTAGCTCGTACAGATACGCAGTATTTT.

The chain combines TRBV9 with TRBJ2-1, with D maybe TRBD2 (6 bases). With 4 bases removed from V and 8 bases from J, the gap between germline ends came to 16 bases. This CDR3 is 14 amino acids long. CDR1 is SGDLS, CDR2 YYNGEE, per germline. The CDR3 DNA is TGTGCCAGCAGCCCATGGACTACCACGGATGAGCAGTTCTTC. It is translated as CASSPWTTTDEQFF.

This sequence joins TRBV6-4 and TRBJ2-6; tentatively, D is TRBD1 (6 bases). CDR3 length equals 18 residues. Trimming removed 3 bases at V and 0 bases at J, with 15 bases between. Germline CDR1 MRHNA, CDR2 SNTAGT. CDR3 residues: CASSDITGTGSGANVLTF. The CDR3 DNA sequence: TGTGCCAGCAGTGATATTACAGGGACGGGCTCTGGGGCCAACGTCCTGACTTTC.

To note about this clone: Other DNA sequences in the same sample also yield this CDR3. V is TRBV7-8 and J is TRBJ2-3, with 12 nucleotides matching TRBD2. With V trimmed by 5 bases and J by 3 bases, 3 bases remained unmatched. Germline V gives CDR1 SGHVS, CDR2 FQNEAQ. The CDR3 is 15 residues long. The CDR3 nucleotides are TGTGCCAGCAGCCTTGGACTAGCGGGAACAGATACGCAGTATTTT. Residues: CASSLGLAGTDTQYF.

J is TRBJ2-7 and V is TRBV5-4; the D is unclear. Germline CDR1 reads SGHNT; CDR2 reads YYREEE (reference sequence). This CDR3 contains 14 residues. The V end lost 1 base, the J end lost 7 bases, and 15 bases lay between the germline ends. The CDR3 sequence: CASSLSARFGEQYF. CDR3 nucleotide sequence: TGTGCCAGCAGCTTGTCCGCCAGGTTCGGAGAGCAGTACTTC.

The rearrangement links TRBV9 to TRBJ2-1; 9 nucleotides align to TRBD2. Germline assignment: CDR1 SGDLS and CDR2 YYNGEE. The CDR3 runs to 15 residues. Losses at the gene ends were 3 bases for V and 3 bases for J; bases not matched to a gene: 4. CDR3 region: CASSALAGDYNEQFF. The CDR3 DNA follows: TGTGCCAGCAGCGCCTTAGCGGGAGACTACAATGAGCAGTTCTTC.

The chain links TRBV4-3 to TRBJ2-2; 9 bases are a match to TRBD2. Germline V gene sequence: CDR1 LGHNA, CDR2 YSLEER. V shed 4 bases, J shed 1 base, and the junction held 10 bases outside the gene matches. This CDR3 region has 18 residues. Here the CDR3 reads CASSPQTGLAMNTGELFF. Written as DNA, the CDR3 is TGCGCCAGCAGCCCCCAGACGGGACTAGCTATGAACACCGGGGAGCTGTTTTTT.

For the CDR3, the DNA is TGCAGCGTTGTGTTGGCCAGGGATAGCAATCAGCCCCAGCATTTT. The encoded protein is CSVVLARDSNQPQHF. The chain couples TRBV29-1 to TRBJ1-5, with D perhaps matching TRBD1 (5 bases). Germline lookup yields CDR1 SQVTM and CDR2 ANQGSEA. V gave up 4 bases and J gave up 0 bases, with 13 bases separating them. This CDR3 region has 15 residues. Together with reference TRBV29-1 and TRBJ1-5, the CDR3 gives the full variable domain: SAVISQKPSRDICQRGTSLTIQCQVDSQVTMMFWYRQQPGQSLTLIATANQGSEATYESGFVIDKFPISRPNLTFSTLTVSNMSPEDSSIYLCSVVLARDSNQPQHFGDGTRLSIL.

The chain links TRBV5-1 to TRBJ1-2; D call uncertain. The CDR3 is made up of 14 amino acids. V was trimmed by 0 bases and J by 4 bases, leaving 10 bases between them. Germline V lookup: CDR1 SGHRS, CDR2 YFSETQ. In nucleotides, the CDR3 is TGCGCCAGCAGCTTGGGAGGGCCGGGCTATGGCTACACCTTC. As protein: CASSLGGPGYGYTF.

This clone was found a few times. The J gene is TRBJ2-7, the V gene TRBV6-1; D perhaps matches TRBD2 (5 bases). The CDR3 extends over 12 amino acids. Between the trimmed V and J ends, which lost 2 bases and 9 bases, there was a span of 11 bases. The germline CDR1 and CDR2 sequences are MNHNS and SASEGT. The CDR3 DNA reads as TGTGCCAGCAGTGAATCAAACCGGGGGCAGTACTTC. Protein product: CASSESNRGQYF.

V usage is TRBV28 and J usage is TRBJ1-4; tentative D call: TRBD1 (5 bases). The CDR3 extends over 16 amino acids. V shed 3 bases and J shed 2 bases, with 13 bases lying between them. Germline V gene data show CDR1 as MDHEN and CDR2 as SYDVKM. CDR3 nucleotides: TGTGCCAGCAGTTTCCTATTTGGGGCGACTAATGAAAAACTGTTTTTT. Its translation is CASSFLFGATNEKLFF.

The chain recombines TRBV5-6 with TRBJ1-4; D remains ambiguous. Between the trimmed V and J ends, which lost 0 bases and 6 bases, there was a span of 3 bases. Germline CDR1 is SGHDT and CDR2 is YYEEEE. The length of the CDR3 is 12 residues. This CDR3 is CASSLADEKLFF. The CDR3 DNA follows: TGTGCCAGCAGCTTGGCCGATGAAAAACTGTTTTTT.

V is TRBV10-3 and J is TRBJ1-5, with D possibly matching TRBD1 (5 bases). Trimming shortened V by 10 bases and J by 6 bases, and 19 bases separated the two germline ends. Germline-derived CDR1 and CDR2 are ENHRY and SYGVKD. The CDR3 has 14 amino acids. The CDR3 DNA sequence: TGTGCCACCGATGCATTCGGGGGGTCTCAGCCCCAGCATTTT. Its protein product is CATDAFGGSQPQHF.

The chain recombines TRBV15 with TRBJ2-1; D is unclear. Trimming shortened V by 0 bases and J by 10 bases, and 16 bases separated the two germline ends. This CDR3 comprises 15 residues. Germline CDR1 and CDR2: LNHNV and YYDKDF (reference sequence). The CDR3 DNA reads TGTGCCACCAGCAGAGATCCCCCAGCGACCACGGAGCAGTTCTTC. Translating gives CATSRDPPATTEQFF. Based on the CDR3 plus reference TRBV15 and TRBJ2-1, the full variable domain is DAMVIQNPRYQVTQFGKPVTLSCSQTLNHNVMYWYQQKSSQAPKLLFHYYDKDFNNEADTPDNFQSRRPNTSFCFLDIRSPGLGDTAMYLCATSRDPPATTEQFFGPGTRLTVL.

The rearrangement links TRBV28 to TRBJ1-5; a possible D gene is TRBD1 (5 bases). The germline V and J ends were trimmed by 6 bases and 6 bases, with 12 bases remaining between them. The CDR3 extends over 13 amino acids. Germline CDR1 is MDHEN and CDR2 is SYDVKM. The CDR3 DNA is TGTGCCAGCAGCACCAGGGTAGGTCAGCCCCAGCATTTT. Translating gives CASSTRVGQPQHF.

The rearrangement links TRBV7-2 to TRBJ2-7; 8 nucleotides line up with TRBD1. V dropped 0 bases and J dropped 5; count of bases not matched to a gene: 3. The CDR3 has 14 residues. CDR1 and CDR2 (germline): SGHTA, FQGNSA. CDR3 sequence reads: CASSLARGPNEQYF. The DNA for the CDR3 is TGTGCCAGCAGCTTAGCCAGGGGGCCCAACGAGCAGTACTTC.

The V gene is TRBV2, the J gene TRBJ1-6; 9 nucleotides match TRBD1. With 3 bases clipped from V and 7 bases from J, the junction kept 10 bases outside the gene matches. The CDR3 is made up of 17 amino acids. The V gene's germline CDR1 is SNHLY and CDR2 FYNNEI. The DNA for the CDR3 is TGTGCCAGCAGTGATACACAGGGGGCGCCGGGGAATTCACCCCTCCACTTT. Translated: CASSDTQGAPGNSPLHF.

The gene calls are TRBV29-1 and TRBJ1-4; D is perhaps TRBD1 (5 bases). There are 12 residues in the CDR3. The V gene lost 2 bases and the J gene lost 10 bases, with 11 bases spanning the gap. Germline loops: CDR1 SQVTM, CDR2 ANQGSEA. CDR3 DNA: TGCAGCGTTGAAAAGGGGATCGGAAAACTGTTTTTT. The encoded protein is CSVEKGIGKLFF.

The DNA for the CDR3 is TGTGCCAGCAGCTTTGCAGGGGGACAGCCCCAGCATTTT. Translating it yields CASSFAGGQPQHF. The chain recombines TRBV11-3 with TRBJ1-5, with 7 bases lining up with TRBD1. In germline, CDR1 is SGHNT, CDR2 YENEEA. This CDR3 has 13 residues. After removal of 3 bases from V and 7 bases from J, the junction contained 3 bases not matched to a gene.

Comment on this clone: This sample includes further DNA sequences coding for the same CDR3. The rearrangement links TRBV4-1 to TRBJ1-5; 7 positions match TRBD1. The CDR3 length is 16 residues. Germline lookup yields CDR1 MGHRA and CDR2 YSYEKL. The J segment lost 2 bases and the V segment lost 0 bases, leaving 4 bases of the junction unmatched. The CDR3 here is CASSQDQGQGNQPQHF. The CDR3 region has the DNA TGCGCCAGCAGCCAAGATCAAGGACAGGGCAATCAGCCCCAGCATTTT.

J is TRBJ2-5 and V is TRBV6-6; 7 nucleotides agree with TRBD2. Trimming at V came to 6 bases and at J to 8 bases, leaving 24 bases not matched to a gene. CDR1 and CDR2 from the germline V gene are MNHNY and SVGAGI (reference sequence). The CDR3 spans 18 residues. CDR3 DNA sequence: TGTGCCAGCAGGCGATCAACAATGCCGGCCCTCGGGGGGAGTACCCAGTACTTC. This codes for CASRRSTMPALGGSTQYF.

J is TRBJ1-5 and V is TRBV19, with D hard to call. Germline V gene data show CDR1 as LNHDA and CDR2 as SQIVND (reference sequence). Trimming took off 4 bases at V and 4 bases at J, with 11 bases between the two ends. The CDR3 consists of 14 residues. As DNA, the CDR3 is TGTGCCAGTAGTAGGGAGGACGGGAATCAGCCCCAGCATTTT. Translating it yields CASSREDGNQPQHF.